This T cell receptor beta chain originates from a study of radiotherapy plus CTLA-4 blockade in lung cancer. Notes on the study in general: Blood TCR clones of tumor origin expanded after radiotherapy plus ipilimumab. Strongest reported response predictors: early blood clone changes and post-radiation interferon-beta.

For this clone: Its antigen is unknown.

With ipilimumab providing CTLA-4 blockade, focal radiation was administered to patients who had chemo-refractory metastatic non-small-cell lung cancer. Only in-frame clones appear in the TCRdb table, and some are missing; sequencing was by immunoSEQ multiplex PCR. The profile shows 45,000 or so clones, 60% to 80% of them singletons. The CDR3 has 15 residues. With 4 bases clipped from V and 3 bases from J, the junction kept 5 bases outside the gene matches. Specimen: peripheral blood, collected from a patient treated with radiotherapy plus ipilimumab. This receptor was identified in a human donor with non-small cell lung cancer who had stable disease on radiotherapy plus ipilimumab. V and J are TRBV23-1 and TRBJ1-1, with TRBD1 matching over 10 bases. TRBV23-1 is marked as an open reading frame, function uncertain. Written as DNA, the CDR3 is TGCGCCAGCAGTCTCCGGGACAGGGGTTACACTGAAGCTTTCTTT. Translated, it gives CASSLRDRGYTEAFF.